These T cell receptor beta chains were read from a single sample in a study of T-cell reconstitution after alpha-beta-depleted transplantation in children. One entry per CDR3 protein results from TCRdb running MiXCR on the PCR reads. The table includes 440,000 or so distinct CDR3 sequences, roughly 43% detected once. The sample consisted of PBMCs, taken before TCRalphabeta/CD19-depleted stem cell transplant. The receptors originated from a girl aged 2-10 years with aplastic anemia, due to receive a stem cell transplant. The CDR3 runs from the conserved cysteine through the conserved F or W. The order of the fields is V gene, J gene, D gene, clone size, CDR3 DNA, CDR3 protein. The D gene is left open where the match is weak. Expanded clones are given a class, and other clones once, few, many or no size at all.

TRBV29-1	TRBJ2-1	TRBD2	-	TGCAGCGTTGATGGCGGGAGATCCTACAATGAGCAGTTCTTC	CSVDGGRSYNEQFF
TRBV10-1	TRBJ2-1	-	few	TGCGCCAGCAGAAAGGGGAATGAGCAGTTCTTC	CASRKGNEQFF
TRBV5-1	TRBJ2-3	-	-	TGCGCCAGCAGCCTAAACGGCGGTGCAGGCGCAGATACGCAGTATTTT	CASSLNGGAGADTQYF
TRBV11-2	TRBJ1-5	-	-	TGTGCCAGCAGCCCTACCGACGGTCAGCCCCAGCATTTT	CASSPTDGQPQHF
TRBV5-1	TRBJ2-7	TRBD2	-	TGCGCCAGCAGCTCGACTAGCGGGGGGTACGAGCAGTACTTC	CASSSTSGGYEQYF
TRBV29-1	TRBJ2-7	-	many	TGCAGCGTTGTGGGCGGACCCTACGAGCAGTACTTC	CSVVGGPYEQYF
TRBV5-1	TRBJ1-1	-	many	TGCGCCAGCAGCGAGACGACAGTGAACACTGAAGCTTTCTTT	CASSETTVNTEAFF
TRBV20-1	TRBJ2-1	TRBD2	-	TGCAGTGCTAGAGATGCGGGGGGCCTTCGAAATGAGCAGTTCTTC	CSARDAGGLRNEQFF
TRBV7-2	TRBJ2-1	-	many	TGTGCCAGCAGCTTAGACTACAACAATGAGCAGTTCTTC	CASSLDYNNEQFF
TRBV7-3	TRBJ2-2	-	many	TGTGCCAGCAGCTTAGGGTCCAACACCGGGGAGCTGTTTTTT	CASSLGSNTGELFF
TRBV7-9	TRBJ2-7	-	-	TGTGCCAGCAGCTTATCAGGGAACCACGAGCAGTACTTC	CASSLSGNHEQYF
TRBV7-2	TRBJ2-1	TRBD2	-	TGTGCCAGCAGCTTAGGTCGCGGGGGGGGCTATGAGCAGTTCTTC	CASSLGRGGGYEQFF
TRBV20-1	TRBJ1-2	TRBD1	few	TGCAGTGCTAGAGATCGAATAGGGGGCCGTGGCTACACCTTC	CSARDRIGGRGYTF
TRBV6-1	TRBJ2-7	TRBD1	-	TGTGCCAGCAGGCCGGGGACAGGGGGCGACGAGCAGTACTTC	CASRPGTGGDEQYF
TRBV5-1	TRBJ2-5	-	-	TGCGCCAGCAGCTTATACGGGCTTCAAGAGACCCAGTACTTC	CASSLYGLQETQYF
TRBV6-2/TRBV6-3	TRBJ2-1	-	-	TGTGCCAGCAGTTACTTCAGGGGCTCCGTACTAAATGAGCAGTTCTTC	CASSYFRGSVLNEQFF
TRBV7-2	TRBJ1-6	-	once	TGTGCCAGCAGACCCGACAGGACGGGTAATTCACCCCTCCACTTT	CASRPDRTGNSPLHF
TRBV7-2	TRBJ2-4	TRBD1	few	TGTGCCAGCAGCTTAATTAGGGGGACAGGGCAAAACATTCAGTACTTC	CASSLIRGTGQNIQYF
TRBV5-1	TRBJ2-3	TRBD2	-	TGCGCCAGCAGCTTGGGACTAGCGGGGGATCCAGATACGCAGTATTTT	CASSLGLAGDPDTQYF
TRBV4-1	TRBJ1-4	-	few	TGCGCCAGCAGCCAAGTCCGGACTAATGAAAAACTGTTTTTT	CASSQVRTNEKLFF
TRBV5-1	TRBJ2-2	-	few	TGCGCCAGCAGCTTGGACGGGAGAGGGACCGGGGAGCTGTTTTTT	CASSLDGRGTGELFF
TRBV5-8	TRBJ2-5	-	few	TGTGCCAGCAGCTGGCGCGGGACGTCGGAGACCCAGTACTTC	CASSWRGTSETQYF
TRBV20-1	TRBJ2-5	-	few	TGCAGTGCAACTGGACACGGGGTGGAGACCCAGTACTTC	CSATGHGVETQYF
TRBV6-5	TRBJ1-6	-	-	TGTGCCAGCGGATACAGGGAGGGGAATTCACCCCTCCACTTT	CASGYREGNSPLHF
TRBV4-2	TRBJ2-1	-	-	TGTGCCAGCAGCCCCGCCAGCCCCTTCAATGAGCAGTTCTTC	CASSPASPFNEQFF
TRBV20-1	TRBJ2-7	-	many	TGCAGTGCCCTGAGCGGGTCGACCTACGAGCAGTACTTC	CSALSGSTYEQYF
TRBV7-2	TRBJ2-1	-	-	TGTGCCAGCAGCAGGCGGGTGGGGGGGCCGCATGAGCAGTTCTTC	CASSRRVGGPHEQFF
TRBV6-6	TRBJ2-3	-	few	TGTGCCAGCAATGGGATGACAGATACGCAGTATTTT	CASNGMTDTQYF
TRBV27	TRBJ1-3	-	few	TGTGCCAGCAGCCAATCCGGCGTTTCAGACACCATATATTTT	CASSQSGVSDTIYF
TRBV5-4	TRBJ2-1	-	-	TGTGCCAGCAGCTTGGATTCCGCGGGTGGTGAGCAGTTCTTC	CASSLDSAGGEQFF
TRBV10-3	TRBJ2-3	TRBD2	-	TGTGCCATCAGTGGGGTAGCGGGGGCAGATACGCAGTATTTT	CAISGVAGADTQYF
TRBV15	TRBJ1-1	-	-	TGTGCCACCAGCAAGGGGGTTTACACTGAAGCTTTCTTT	CATSKGVYTEAFF
TRBV6-1	TRBJ2-6	-	few	TGTGCCGTGGGTCCTCTCGCCTCTGGGGCCAACGTCCTGACTTTC	CAVGPLASGANVLTF
TRBV20-1	TRBJ2-7	-	many	TGCAGTGCTAGTAGGCTAGACTACGAGCAGTACTTC	CSASRLDYEQYF
TRBV7-6	TRBJ2-5	-	few	TGTGCCAGCAGCCCCTGGTCAAGGTCCGGAGAGACCCAGTACTTC	CASSPWSRSGETQYF
TRBV5-1	TRBJ2-1	TRBD2	few	TGCGCCAGCAGCCGAGCCAGCGGGAGCAATGAGCAGTTCTTC	CASSRASGSNEQFF
TRBV5-1	TRBJ2-5	-	-	TGCGCCAGCAGCTCCCCTGGGGGGGAGACCCAGTACTTC	CASSSPGGETQYF
TRBV6-5	TRBJ2-1	-	few	TGTGCCAGCAGTTACTCGTCCCGGACTCACTCCTACAATGAGCAGTTCTTC	CASSYSSRTHSYNEQFF
TRBV25-1	TRBJ2-3	-	-	TGTGCCAGCAGTGCCACTAGCTATGGGGCCACAGATACGCAGTATTTT	CASSATSYGATDTQYF
TRBV7-2	TRBJ2-5	-	many	TGTGCCAGCAGCCCACAGGGCTTGGAGACCCAGTACTTC	CASSPQGLETQYF
TRBV9	TRBJ1-1	TRBD1	many	TGTGCCAGCAGCGTAGACCCTCTGGACAGGGTGACCACTGAAGCTTTCTTT	CASSVDPLDRVTTEAFF
TRBV7-8	TRBJ2-3	-	once	TGTGCCAGCAGCTACCCCGGGTGGTGGAGCACAGATACGCAGTATTTT	CASSYPGWWSTDTQYF
TRBV5-4	TRBJ2-1	-	few	TGTGCCAGCAGCTTGTCCCTGGCAAGCTATACCCTGTACAATGAGCAGTTCTTC	CASSLSLASYTLYNEQFF
TRBV6-2/TRBV6-3	TRBJ2-1	-	-	TGTGCCAGCAAGAAAGGGACCTCCTACAATGAGCAGTTCTTC	CASKKGTSYNEQFF
TRBV28	TRBJ2-5	-	-	TGTGCCAGCAGTTTTTCCGTAGGGACCCAGTACTTC	CASSFSVGTQYF
TRBV5-1	TRBJ2-7	-	-	TGCGCCAGCAGCTTGGATCCGACAGCGCCCTACGAGCAGTACTTC	CASSLDPTAPYEQYF
TRBV5-1	TRBJ1-1	-	few	TGCGCCAGCAGCTTACATATGAACACTGAAGCTTTCTTT	CASSLHMNTEAFF
TRBV4-3	TRBJ2-2	-	many	TGCGCCAGCAGCCAAGATAGGGTGACGAACACCGGGGAGCTGTTTTTT	CASSQDRVTNTGELFF
TRBV15	TRBJ2-3	TRBD1	many	TGTGCCACCAGCAGAGATCTGCCAGGGAGACAGGGAGATACGCAGTATTTT	CATSRDLPGRQGDTQYF
TRBV20-1	TRBJ2-7	TRBD1	-	TGCAGTGCTAGCGGACAGGGGATTATCTACGAGCAGTACTTC	CSASGQGIIYEQYF
TRBV18	TRBJ2-7	-	-	TGTGCCAGCTCCCCCGTAGGTGTCTACGAGCAGTACTTC	CASSPVGVYEQYF
TRBV5-1	TRBJ2-1	-	-	TGCGCCAGCACCCAGCATGAGTGGGGCGAGCAGTTCTTC	CASTQHEWGEQFF
TRBV20-1	TRBJ1-2	-	many	TGCAGTGCTAGGGACGGCTATGGCTACACCTTC	CSARDGYGYTF
TRBV15	TRBJ2-7	TRBD2	-	TGTGCCACCAGCAAGGAACCCCTAGCGGGACTCGGCTACGAGCAGTACTTC	CATSKEPLAGLGYEQYF
TRBV20-1	TRBJ2-1	-	-	TGCAGTGCTAGAGACCGGGACCACCCTTACAATGAGCAGTTCTTC	CSARDRDHPYNEQFF